A single sample gave rise to the 29 T cell receptor beta chains below, sequenced in a study of blood T cell repertoires in COVID-19. Only in-frame clones appear in the TCRdb table, and some are missing; sequencing was by immunoSEQ multiplex PCR. The sample contains some 300,000 clones, roughly nine tenths of which appear only once. Sequenced: PBMCs or T cells enriched from blood (not recorded which). These receptors all come from a woman aged 25 to 39 who had recovered from COVID-19.

The gene calls are TRBV7-2 and TRBJ2-2; TRBD2 matches at 10 bases. The J segment lost 4 bases and the V segment lost 3 bases, leaving 8 bases of the junction unmatched. Germline V lookup: CDR1 SGHTA, CDR2 FQGNSA. CDR3 length: 17 amino acids. CDR3 in DNA: TGTGCCAGCAGCTTTTTCCCCAGCGGGAGGGCCACCGGGGAGCTGTTTTTT. As protein: CASSFFPSGRATGELFF.

This chain joins TRBV30 and TRBJ2-5; maybe TRBD2 (6 bases). The CDR3 has 13 residues. Germline CDR1 GTSNPN, CDR2 SVGIG (reference sequence). V was pared by 0 bases and J by 5 bases, with 10 bases between. CDR3 amino acids: CAWSVGGTETQYF. In DNA form, the CDR3 reads TGTGCCTGGAGTGTTGGCGGGACCGAGACCCAGTACTTC. Full variable domain (missing parts from reference TRBV30 and TRBJ2-5): SQTIHQWPATLVQPVGSPLSLECTVEGTSNPNLYWYRQAAGRGLQLLFYSVGIGQISSEVPQNLSASRPQDRQFILSSKKLLLSDSGFYLCAWSVGGTETQYFGPGTRLLVL.

V gene TRBV25-1 combines with J gene TRBJ2-1; 8 nucleotides agree with TRBD2. Germline V lookup: CDR1 MGHDK, CDR2 SYGVNS. This CDR3 has 16 residues. Trimming cost V 5 bases and J 4 bases; bases outside gene matches: 10. The CDR3 spells CASSTLGSGSYNEQFF. CDR3 bases: TGTGCCAGCAGTACCCTTGGGAGCGGGAGTTACAATGAGCAGTTCTTC.

The V and J genes are TRBV5-4 and TRBJ1-3; 7 bases line up with TRBD1. CDR3 length: 15 residues. The germline CDR1 and CDR2 sequences are SGHNT and YYREEE (reference sequence). V was pared by 4 bases and J by 7 bases, with 11 bases of the junction left unmatched. The CDR3 DNA sequence: TGTGCCAGCAGCCATGGGGGACAGAAAAGGAACACCATATATTTT. Residues: CASSHGGQKRNTIYF. Combining the CDR3 with reference TRBV5-4 and TRBJ1-3 gives the whole variable domain ETGVTQSPTHLIKTRGQQVTLRCSSQSGHNTVSWYQQALGQGPQFIFQYYREEENGRGNFPPRFSGLQFPNYSSELNVNALELDDSALYLCASSHGGQKRNTIYFGEGSWLTVV.

V gene TRBV28 combines with J gene TRBJ2-2; 7 bases agree with TRBD1. This CDR3 comprises 17 residues. The ends lost 3 bases at V and 7 bases at J; junction bases unmatched: 14. Germline values: CDR1 MDHEN, CDR2 SYDVKM. CDR3 residues: CASSFIMVAGGGGELFF. Written as DNA, the CDR3 is TGTGCCAGCAGTTTTATTATGGTGGCAGGGGGTGGCGGGGAGCTGTTTTTT.

The chain employs TRBV11-3 and TRBJ2-2; 7 bases match TRBD2. The length of the CDR3 is 14 residues. Germline V gene lookup returns CDR1 SGHNT and CDR2 YENEEA. V trimming: 5 bases; J trimming: 7 bases; junction bases outside the gene matches: 7. For the CDR3, the DNA is TGTGCCAGCAGCCCCGGACTAGGCCGCGGGGAGCTGTTTTTT. The encoded protein is CASSPGLGRGELFF.

V gene TRBV6-5 combines with J gene TRBJ2-7; 7 bases align to TRBD1. This CDR3 comprises 13 residues. CDR1 is MNHEY, CDR2 SVGAGI, per germline. This CDR3 reads CASSSNTLGQQVV. CDR3 nucleotides: TGTGCCAGCAGCTCTAACACGCTGGGACAGCAGGTCGTC.

The V call is TRBV18, the J call TRBJ1-5, with TRBD1 matching over 7 bases. This CDR3 has 14 residues. Trimming removed 3 bases from V and 6 bases from J; junction bases left unmatched: 5. Germline loops: CDR1 KGHSH, CDR2 LQKENI. CDR3 amino acids: CASSPRDRFQPQHF. The CDR3 nucleotides are TGTGCCAGCTCACCCCGGGACAGATTTCAGCCCCAGCATTTT.

The chain has TRBV11-2 and TRBJ2-7; 11 nucleotides match TRBD2. Trimming removed 5 bases from V and 5 bases from J; junction bases left unmatched: 8. Germline values: CDR1 SGHAT, CDR2 FQNNGV. The CDR3 runs to 15 residues. CDR3 residues: CASSPLAGGHHEQYF. The CDR3, as DNA: TGTGCCAGCAGCCCCCTAGCGGGAGGTCACCACGAGCAGTACTTC.

The chain combines TRBV6-2 or TRBV6-3 with TRBJ2-1, with a possible D match to TRBD2 (5 bases). Germline CDR1 reads MNHEY; CDR2 reads SVGEGT. Trimming removed 8 bases at V and 2 bases at J, with 16 bases between. This CDR3 comprises 15 residues. The DNA of the CDR3 is TGTGCCAGCGGTTTGTCTAGCTTCACCTACAATGAGCAGTTCTTC. The encoded protein is CASGLSSFTYNEQFF.

The J gene is TRBJ2-4, the V gene TRBV6-5, with 10 bases fitting TRBD2. Germline-derived CDR1 and CDR2 are MNHEY and SVGAGI. The CDR3 extends over 15 amino acids. The V and J ends lost 0 bases and 4 bases, in that order; junction bases with no gene match: 0. This chain's CDR3 is CASSYSAGGKNIQYF. The CDR3 DNA sequence: TGTGCCAGCAGTTACTCAGCGGGAGGGAAAAACATTCAGTACTTC.

The chain combines TRBV24-1 with TRBJ1-2; D possibly corresponds to TRBD1 (5 bases). CDR1 KGHDR and CDR2 SFDVKD come from the germline V gene. This CDR3 is built from 13 residues. The V gene lost 5 bases and the J gene lost 1 base, with 7 bases spanning the gap. The CDR3 reads CATSAGRNYGYTF. CDR3 DNA: TGTGCCACCAGTGCAGGGCGTAACTATGGCTACACCTTC.

This sequence joins TRBV12-5 and TRBJ2-1, with 11 bases fitting TRBD2. CDR1 is LGHNT, CDR2 FRNRAP, per germline. The V and J ends lost 5 bases and 4 bases, in that order; junction bases with no gene match: 4. The CDR3 loop spans 15 amino acids. The CDR3 reads CASGPGLAAYNEQFF. In nucleotides, the CDR3 is TGTGCTAGTGGTCCGGGACTAGCGGCGTACAATGAGCAGTTCTTC.

The CDR3 region is CASSNTGGAYEQYF. DNA of the CDR3: TGTGCCAGTAGTAATACGGGGGGGGCCTACGAGCAGTACTTC. V and J are TRBV19 and TRBJ2-7, with TRBD2 matching 8 bases. Germline V gene lookup returns CDR1 LNHDA and CDR2 SQIVND (reference sequence). The CDR3 length is 14 residues. J lost 2 bases, V lost 4 bases, and 4 bases had no gene match.

In DNA, the CDR3 is TGTGCCACCAGGATTGGCTCGGCTAGCGGGGGCTCCTACGAGCAGTACTTC. This codes for CATRIGSASGGSYEQYF. The chain recombines TRBV15 with TRBJ2-7; 10 positions match TRBD2. The CDR3 is made up of 17 amino acids. V lost 6 bases, J lost 0 bases, and 11 bases stayed unmatched. The germline V gene encodes CDR1 LNHNV and CDR2 YYDKDF (reference sequence).

This rearrangement joins TRBV6-5 to TRBJ1-1, with TRBD1 as a possible D gene (5 bases). This CDR3 spans 15 amino acids. With 1 base removed from V and 7 bases from J, the gap between germline ends came to 16 bases. Germline-derived CDR1 and CDR2 are MNHEY and SVGAGI. The CDR3 region has the DNA TGTGCCAGCAGTTACTACAACTCAGGGTCTGGTGAAGCTTTCTTT. This gives the protein CASSYYNSGSGEAFF.

V usage is TRBV11-2 and J usage is TRBJ1-3, with 10 bases aligning to TRBD1. J lost 7 bases, V lost 0 bases, and 9 bases had no gene match. CDR3 size: 17 residues. Germline V gene lookup returns CDR1 SGHAT and CDR2 FQNNGV. CDR3 residues: CASSLDLFRDRGNTIYF. As DNA, the CDR3 is TGTGCCAGCAGCTTAGATCTCTTCCGGGACAGGGGCAACACCATATATTTT.

The rearrangement links TRBV20-1 to TRBJ2-1; D is ambiguous. Trimming pared 2 bases from V and 4 bases from J, leaving 3 bases between. This CDR3 is 11 amino acids long. Germline V gene data show CDR1 as DFQATT and CDR2 as SNEGSKA (reference sequence). Written as DNA, the CDR3 is TGCAGTGCTAGAACTTACAATGAGCAGTTCTTC. Translation gives CSARTYNEQFF.

The V and J genes are TRBV6-5 and TRBJ1-1; D is unresolved. This CDR3 is built from 11 residues. The ends were cut back, 2 bases at V and 6 bases at J, with 4 bases in the middle. Germline assignment: CDR1 MNHEY and CDR2 SVGAGI. CDR3 sequence reads: CASSYRAEAFF. The CDR3 DNA reads as TGTGCCAGCAGTTACAGAGCTGAAGCTTTCTTT.

V gene TRBV4-1 combines with J gene TRBJ1-2; D is ambiguous. CDR3 length equals 14 residues. V was clipped by 0 bases and J by 7 bases, with 12 bases between them. The germline V gene has CDR1 MGHRA and CDR2 YSYEKL. CDR3 sequence (DNA): TGCGCCAGCAGCCAAGATCTCGGGGATTTTGGCTACACCTTC. This encodes CASSQDLGDFGYTF.

V is TRBV12-3 or TRBV12-4 and J is TRBJ2-1; D is unclear. The V end lost 5 bases, the J end lost 6 bases, and 11 bases lay between the germline ends. The CDR3 covers 13 residues. DNA of the CDR3: TGTGCCAGCAGTCGGAGTACGGGCAATGAGCAGTTCTTC. Translated, it gives CASSRSTGNEQFF.

The CDR3: CASSLGRREETQYF. The CDR3 DNA reads TGCGCCAGCAGCCTCGGGAGAAGGGAAGAGACCCAGTACTTC. The genes are TRBV4-3 and TRBJ2-5, with D perhaps TRBD2 (6 bases). V shed 4 bases and J shed 3 bases, with 12 bases lying between them. Germline lookup yields CDR1 LGHNA and CDR2 YSLEER. The length of the CDR3 is 14 residues.

This chain links TRBV7-3 with TRBJ2-1; a weak D match, TRBD1 (6 bases). Trimming removed 5 bases at V and 4 bases at J, with 12 bases between. The CDR3 consists of 14 residues. CDR1 is SGHTA and CDR2 is FQGTGA in the germline V gene. The CDR3 nucleotides read TGTGCCAGCAGCCAAGGACAGATGTACAATGAGCAGTTCTTC. The encoded protein is CASSQGQMYNEQFF.

The rearrangement joins TRBV9 to TRBJ2-1, with TRBD2 matching 7 bases. J was trimmed by 7 bases and V by 3 bases; bases with no gene match: 4. The CDR3 consists of 13 residues. Per germline, CDR1 SGDLS and CDR2 YYNGEE. The DNA of the CDR3 is TGTGCCAGCAGCGAAACTAGCGATAATGAGCAGTTCTTC. Translation gives CASSETSDNEQFF. The full variable domain, rest sourced from reference TRBV9 and TRBJ2-1, is DSGVTQTPKHLITATGQRVTLRCSPRSGDLSVYWYQQSLDQGLQFLIQYYNGEERAKGNILERFSAQQFPDLHSELNLSSLELGDSALYFCASSETSDNEQFFGPGTRLTVL.

The rearrangement uses TRBV11-2 and TRBJ2-5; tentative D call: TRBD2 (6 bases). The CDR3 length is 14 residues. Germline CDR1 is SGHAT and CDR2 is FQNNGV. V lost 1 base, J lost 4 bases, and 10 bases lay in between. The CDR3 spells CASSLVGGRETQYF. CDR3 DNA: TGTGCCAGCAGCTTAGTGGGGGGACGAGAGACCCAGTACTTC.

CDR3 coding DNA: TGTGCCAGCAGATACACAGGGGATGGCTACACCTTC. It translates to CASRYTGDGYTF. V gene TRBV7-9 combines with J gene TRBJ1-2; 7 bases are shared with TRBD1. CDR3 length: 12 amino acids. Germline-derived CDR1 and CDR2 are SEHNR and FQNEAQ (reference sequence). V trimming: 6 bases; J trimming: 6 bases; junction bases outside the gene matches: 4.

The chain carries TRBV25-1 and TRBJ1-2, with 7 bases lining up with TRBD1. The CDR3 is 15 residues long. Germline CDR1 and CDR2: MGHDK and SYGVNS. J gave up 8 bases and V 0 bases, and 9 bases lay outside the gene matches. The CDR3 loop is CASSEYPEGARGYTF. The DNA for the CDR3 is TGTGCCAGCAGTGAATACCCAGAGGGGGCAAGGGGCTACACCTTC.

The chain links TRBV7-9 to TRBJ2-3, with 10 bases aligning to TRBD2. The CDR3 is 16 amino acids. The trim removed 3 bases at V and 0 bases at J, leaving 3 bases unmatched. Germline values: CDR1 SEHNR, CDR2 FQNEAQ (reference sequence). CDR3 nucleotide sequence: TGTGCCAGCAGCTTCCTAGCGGGAGCGAGCACAGATACGCAGTATTTT. It yields the protein CASSFLAGASTDTQYF.

The V call is TRBV18, the J call TRBJ1-2; D may be TRBD1 (5 bases). This CDR3 comprises 14 residues. V was pared by 0 bases and J by 7 bases, with 12 bases between. Germline values: CDR1 KGHSH, CDR2 LQKENI. Here the CDR3 DNA reads TGTGCCAGCTCACCACCGGGGCCGGCAGGTGGCTACACCTTC. It translates to CASSPPGPAGGYTF.